This T cell receptor beta chain was observed in a study of OX40 agonist ivuxolimab in advanced cancers. This clone appeared a few times. Its specificity is unknown. Distinct nucleotide sequences in the sample also encode this CDR3. V gave up 3 bases and J gave up 1 base, with 6 bases separating them. The germline V gene has CDR1 SQVTM and CDR2 ANQGSEA. CDR3 length equals 12 residues. Study-level results: In CD8+ T cells, expanded clones were on average more numerous than in CD4+.

Using immunoSEQ multiplex PCR, the repertoire was profiled, and TCRdb retains in-frame clones only, with some absent. This table has about 53,000 clones, approximately 75% appearing once. Sequenced material: CD4+ or CD8+ T cells sorted from blood, taken in a trial of the OX40 agonist ivuxolimab. The rearrangement joins TRBV29-1 to TRBJ1-1; D not certain. This clonotype was obtained from an adult with an advanced solid tumor such as melanoma, head and neck, liver or kidney cancer. Here the CDR3 reads CSVDPGNTEAFF. The CDR3 nucleotides are TGCAGCGTTGATCCGGGGAACACTGAAGCTTTCTTT.